This is a list of T cell receptor beta chains from one sample in a study of human T cells and chemical hapten exposure. In TCRdb, the RACE reads were re-called with MiXCR into one record per CDR3 protein. This sample has about 270,000 distinct CDR3 sequences, with approximately 7.5% found just once. The input for sequencing was whole blood, taken in connection with sensitization to the hapten diphenylcyclopropenone (DPC). The source of these receptors is a man younger than 35 with alopecia areata. Some clones in this sample may be carry-over from other donors' samples. The CDR3 runs from the conserved cysteine through the conserved F or W. D genes are given only for firm matches. Size values are once, few and many counts, or a class for expanded clones, and some rows have none.

CDR3 DNA	CDR3 protein	D gene	J gene	V gene	clone size
TGCAGCGTTGTTTCAGGGGTTAATCAGCCCCAGCATTTT	CSVVSGVNQPQHF	-	TRBJ1-5	TRBV29-1	few
TGTGCCAGCAGTTACTCAGGGACAAACATTCAGTACTTC	CASSYSGTNIQYF	-	TRBJ2-4	TRBV6-2/TRBV6-3	few
TGCGCCAGCAGCTTGGTTCAGGGAAGGAATGGCTACACCTTC	CASSLVQGRNGYTF	-	TRBJ1-2	TRBV5-1	few
TGTGCCAGCAGTGATCCAACTGTTTACAATGAGCAGTTCTTC	CASSDPTVYNEQFF	-	TRBJ2-1	TRBV2	-
TGTGCCAGCAGTCAAGGGGGACAGGGATCGAACACTGAAGCTTTCTTT	CASSQGGQGSNTEAFF	TRBD1	TRBJ1-1	TRBV6-2/TRBV6-3	-
TGTGCCAGCAGCCAAGAGGTCAGAGCATACCAGTACTTC	CASSQEVRAYQYF	-	TRBJ2-7	TRBV14	many
TGTGCCAGCAGCTTGTCTCAGGGGACCGGGGAGCTGTTTTTT	CASSLSQGTGELFF	-	TRBJ2-2	TRBV7-2	-
TGTGCCAGCGCTACAGGGGGGAATGAGCAGTTCTTC	CASATGGNEQFF	TRBD1	TRBJ2-1	TRBV6-6	-
TGTGCCAGCAGCGCAGGGACGGCCGAAGCTTTCTTT	CASSAGTAEAFF	-	TRBJ1-1	TRBV7-8	-
TGCGCCAGCAGCCAGGGACCCTCCGAGGAAAAACTGTTTTTT	CASSQGPSEEKLFF	-	TRBJ1-4	TRBV4-3	many
TGTGCCTGCCACAGGGGCGGCACTGAAGCTTTCTTT	CACHRGGTEAFF	TRBD1	TRBJ1-1	TRBV6-5	few
TGCGCCAGCAGTCCTACAGGGAGTGGAAGCGGCACAGATACGCAGTATTTT	CASSPTGSGSGTDTQYF	-	TRBJ2-3	TRBV4-3	many
TGTGCCAGCAGAGTTGGGATTGAAGCTTTCTTT	CASRVGIEAFF	-	TRBJ1-1	TRBV12-3/TRBV12-4	many
TGCAGCGTAAGTACAGGGTCCCATCAGCCCCAGCATTTT	CSVSTGSHQPQHF	-	TRBJ1-5	TRBV29-1	-
TGTGCCAGCAGCTTGGGGCAGGGGATATATAGCAATCAGCCCCAGCATTTT	CASSLGQGIYSNQPQHF	-	TRBJ1-5	TRBV5-5	many
TGTGCCAGCAGCTTGAGAATAGATACTAATGAAAAACTGTTTTTT	CASSLRIDTNEKLFF	-	TRBJ1-4	TRBV7-9	-
TGCGCCAGCAGCCAAGATCCCCGGGGGTTGAACTATGGCTACACCTTC	CASSQDPRGLNYGYTF	-	TRBJ1-2	TRBV4-1	few
TGTGCCAGCAGTTCTCTAAGGGACAGGCTGACTCAGCCCCAGCATTTT	CASSSLRDRLTQPQHF	TRBD1	TRBJ1-5	TRBV6-2/TRBV6-3	few
TGCGCCAGCAGCCTCCGACAGAGTACTAACTATGGCTACACCTTC	CASSLRQSTNYGYTF	-	TRBJ1-2	TRBV4-1	few
TGCAGTGCTAGAGATAAGGGCGAGGGGACCTATAATTCACCCCTCCACTTT	CSARDKGEGTYNSPLHF	-	TRBJ1-6	TRBV20-1	few
TGTGCCAGCAGTTTTAGGACAGCCCATGAGCAGTTCTTC	CASSFRTAHEQFF	-	TRBJ2-1	TRBV28	many
TGTGCCAGCTTGGACAGAAACTTTTTAGATACGCAGTATTTT	CASLDRNFLDTQYF	-	TRBJ2-3	TRBV2	-
TGTGCCAGCAGGTACATCAGCACAGATACGCAGTATTTT	CASRYISTDTQYF	-	TRBJ2-3	TRBV11-1	few
TGTGCCAGCAGTTACGGAGAGACTAGCGTAAACACCGGGGAGCTGTTTTTT	CASSYGETSVNTGELFF	TRBD2	TRBJ2-2	TRBV6-2/TRBV6-3	few
TGTGCCAGCCTGGTAGAGATCAGGGGGCACACTGAAGCTTTCTTT	CASLVEIRGHTEAFF	TRBD1	TRBJ1-1	TRBV28	few
TGTGCCACCGACCCCCTCGTCGAGCGGGGGACCTACGAGCAGTACTTC	CATDPLVERGTYEQYF	TRBD2	TRBJ2-7	TRBV6-1	many
TGTGTCAGCAGTCCTGCGACAGGGGCACCCTCCTACGAGCAGTACTTC	CVSSPATGAPSYEQYF	TRBD1	TRBJ2-7	TRBV28	-
TGTGCCAGCAGCTTAAGAGGGGCCGGCATTTTCTCCTACGAGCAGTACTTC	CASSLRGAGIFSYEQYF	-	TRBJ2-7	TRBV7-2	few
TGTGCCATCAGTTCGGGACAAAGCCTCTCACTTGGAAACACCATATATTTT	CAISSGQSLSLGNTIYF	-	TRBJ1-3	TRBV10-3	-
TGTGCCAGCAGTTCCAGGACAGGGCGAGGGCAGCCCCAGCATTTT	CASSSRTGRGQPQHF	TRBD1	TRBJ1-5	TRBV6-2/TRBV6-3	-
TGTGCCAGCAGCCTTAATCAGGGGGTTGGAGATACGCAGTATTTT	CASSLNQGVGDTQYF	TRBD1	TRBJ2-3	TRBV7-9	few
TGTGCCACCAGTGCCCACGAGGGGGACAATGAGCAGTTCTTC	CATSAHEGDNEQFF	-	TRBJ2-1	TRBV24-1	-
TGTGCCAGCCTCAAAGGGCCCGGGGACACTGAAGCTTTCTTT	CASLKGPGDTEAFF	-	TRBJ1-1	TRBV3-1	-
TGTGCCATCAGTGCTCCAGGGGGGAGCGGCGAGCAGTACTTC	CAISAPGGSGEQYF	-	TRBJ2-7	TRBV10-3	few
TGCGCCAGCAGCCAAGGTCAGCCAGGGCCGTCAGATACGCAGTATTTT	CASSQGQPGPSDTQYF	-	TRBJ2-3	TRBV4-1	few
TGCGCCAGCAGCCAAGATGACGGGGGGTACGAAGAGACCCAGTACTTC	CASSQDDGGYEETQYF	TRBD2	TRBJ2-5	TRBV4-1	few
TGTGCCAGCGGCCTGATAGGCTACACCTTC	CASGLIGYTF	-	TRBJ1-2	TRBV12-3/TRBV12-4	-
TGCGCCAGCAGTCTACTAGCGGGGGGGTTCGAGACCCAGTACTTC	CASSLLAGGFETQYF	TRBD2	TRBJ2-5	TRBV10-2	many
TGTGCCAGCAGTTCACTAGCGGGGCACACAGATACGCAGTATTTT	CASSSLAGHTDTQYF	TRBD2	TRBJ2-3	TRBV28	few
TGTGCCAGCAGCTTAGAAATGTTCCTGATCAGGAAAGAGACCCAGTACTTC	CASSLEMFLIRKETQYF	-	TRBJ2-5	TRBV7-9	few
TGCGCCAGCAGCTTGACCACTTACAGGGCCTGGAACACTGAAGCTTTCTTT	CASSLTTYRAWNTEAFF	-	TRBJ1-1	TRBV5-1	-
TGCGCCAGCAGCTTGGGCGGGGGTAACAATCAGCCCCAGCATTTT	CASSLGGGNNQPQHF	-	TRBJ1-5	TRBV5-1	few
TGTGCCACCAGCGGGACAGGATTCGCCGGGACCCAGTACTTC	CATSGTGFAGTQYF	TRBD1	TRBJ2-5	TRBV15	many
TGTGCCAGCAGTCCCGACGGGCAATCCAAAAACATTCAGTACTTC	CASSPDGQSKNIQYF	-	TRBJ2-4	TRBV2	few
TGTGCCAGCAGTCCAGAGTGGGGAATCGATGGCTACACCTTC	CASSPEWGIDGYTF	-	TRBJ1-2	TRBV12-3/TRBV12-4	-
TGTGCTAGTGGTTTTGGGGACAGGAACTATGGCTACACCTTC	CASGFGDRNYGYTF	TRBD1	TRBJ1-2	TRBV12-5	-
TGTGCCAGCAGGTCAGACGGGGGCGGTGAAGCTTTCTTT	CASRSDGGGEAFF	-	TRBJ1-1	TRBV11-1	many
TGTGCCAGCAGCGCCAAAGACCCGAACACCGGGGAGCTGTTTTTT	CASSAKDPNTGELFF	-	TRBJ2-2	TRBV9	-
TGTGCCAGCAGTTTATCACCAGCACCTAACTATGGCTACACCTTC	CASSLSPAPNYGYTF	-	TRBJ1-2	TRBV27	few
TGTGCCAGCTTACGCGGGGGGGCTTACTCCTACGAGCAGTACTTC	CASLRGGAYSYEQYF	TRBD2	TRBJ2-7	TRBV12-3/TRBV12-4	-
TGTGCCAGTGGGGGGGCGCTGACGAACACTGAAGCTTTCTTT	CASGGALTNTEAFF	-	TRBJ1-1	TRBV7-2	few
TGCAGTGCTATGGGGGGGAGCTCCTACGAGCAGTACTTC	CSAMGGSSYEQYF	TRBD2	TRBJ2-7	TRBV20-1	few
TGTGCCAGCAATGAGAGAACGGAGACCCAGTACTTC	CASNERTETQYF	-	TRBJ2-5	TRBV6-2/TRBV6-3	-